This T cell receptor (beta chain) was captured in a study of CD8+ T cells in alopecia areata. Study summary: Grafted skin came from C3H/HeJ donors with spontaneous alopecia (roughly 6-12 months old) and was placed on approximately 7-10-week-old female C3H/HeJ mice.

Cell sorting was performed on pooled cutaneous lymph node cells with CD4, CD8alpha, NKG2D, NKG2ACE and other markers. Study observations and caveats: Besides other cells, scalp samples also yield sequences of resident alphabeta T cells from normal skin. Sharing of TCR sequences between patients (possibly for HLA-related reasons) was less clear than in mice. Clonality exceeded that of normal scalp in lesional scalp, most notably in alopecia totalis/universalis.

There are 15 residues in the CDR3. Germline assignment: CDR1 NSHNY and CDR2 SYGAGN. Germline trimming cut 3 bases from V and 2 bases from J; bases unmatched to any gene: 5. Comments on this clone: What it recognizes is unknown. Gene names and germline match the mouse. The missing CDR3 end, 4 residues past where the read stops, is filled in from the germline J gene.

Extracted RNA was reverse transcribed, and the resulting cDNA served as sequencing template. Measured with immunoSEQ multiplex PCR; TCRdb has only the in-frame clones, and not every one. The sample shows approximately 280,000 clones, none of them appearing just once. The TCR originated in a C3H/HeJ mouse with alopecia areata. The strain's MHC: H2-k. Sample: CD4+ T cells sorted from a lymph node. The chain carries TRBV13-1 and TRBJ2-3; 8 positions match TRBD2. The DNA read from the CDR3 is TGTGCCAGCAGTGGCGACTGGGGTACTGCAGAA. This codes for CASSGDWGTAE. The whole CDR3 sequence is CASSGDWGTAETLYF.